The clone carrying this T cell receptor beta chain has a handful of counts. Its antigen is undetermined. For the library, individual cDNA molecules each received unique molecular identifiers. In the original workflow: Per-sample TCR counts ranged from about 20,000 to 700,000, median approximately 98,000. MiXCR, run by TCRdb on the RACE reads, gives a single entry per CDR3 protein. The V and J calls here are based on TCRdb, not the publication. Among approximately 33,000 distinct CDR3 sequences listed, over 7% were seen once. Time point denoted: healthy volunteer bleed at 2 weeks. Sequencing started from total RNA isolated from unfractionated whole blood. The sample belongs to a study of human T cells and chemical hapten exposure. Study details: Small volume differences among pooled libraries mainly caused per-sample TCR yield variation.

Study-level findings and limits: Unchanged with DPC sensitization were TCRs above 1 in 1000 frequency.

There are 15 residues in the CDR3. V lost 5 bases and J lost 9; bases outside the gene matches: 15. CDR1 is SGHVS and CDR2 is FQNEAQ in the germline V gene. This sequence joins TRBV7-8 and TRBJ2-7, with 8 nucleotides matching TRBD2. This receptor was obtained from a human donor in good health. Some clones in this sample may be carry-over from other donors' samples. Sequencing was performed on whole blood. The CDR3 nucleotides read TGTGCCAGCAGCCACACCGGGGGGGCCAGGAACGCGCAGTACTTC. Encoded protein: CASSHTGGARNAQYF.